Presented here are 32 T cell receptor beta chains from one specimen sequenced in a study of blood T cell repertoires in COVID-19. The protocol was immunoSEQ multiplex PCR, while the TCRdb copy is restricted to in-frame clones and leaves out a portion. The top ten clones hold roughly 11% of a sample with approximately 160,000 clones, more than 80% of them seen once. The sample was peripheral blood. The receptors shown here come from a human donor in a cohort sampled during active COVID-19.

Here the CDR3 DNA reads TGTGCCAGCAGCCAGGGAGAACTAGCGGGACCCCCGAGGGAGACCCAGTACTTC. It specifies CASSQGELAGPPRETQYF. The genes are TRBV14 and TRBJ2-5; 10 bases fit TRBD2. This CDR3 has 18 residues. The germline V gene has CDR1 SGHDN and CDR2 FVKESK. The V and J ends lost 3 bases and 5 bases, in that order; junction bases with no gene match: 15. Full variable domain (rest looked up from reference TRBV14 and TRBJ2-5): EAGVTQFPSHSVIEKGQTVTLRCDPISGHDNLYWYRRVMGKEIKFLLHFVKESKQDESGMPNNRFLAERTGGTYSTLKVQPAELEDSGVYFCASSQGELAGPPRETQYFGPGTRLLVL.

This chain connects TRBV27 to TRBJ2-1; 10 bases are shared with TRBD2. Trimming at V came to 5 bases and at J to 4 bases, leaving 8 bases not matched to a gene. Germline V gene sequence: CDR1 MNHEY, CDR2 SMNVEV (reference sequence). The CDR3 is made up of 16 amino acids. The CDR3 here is CASSPIWTSGYNEQFF. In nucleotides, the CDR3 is TGTGCCAGCAGTCCCATCTGGACTAGCGGATACAATGAGCAGTTCTTC.

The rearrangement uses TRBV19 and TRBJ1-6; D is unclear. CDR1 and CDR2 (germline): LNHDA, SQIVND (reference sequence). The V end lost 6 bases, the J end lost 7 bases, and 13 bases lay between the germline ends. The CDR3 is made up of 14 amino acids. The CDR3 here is CASSWELKNSPLHF. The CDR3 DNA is TGTGCCAGTAGCTGGGAGTTAAAGAATTCACCCCTCCACTTT. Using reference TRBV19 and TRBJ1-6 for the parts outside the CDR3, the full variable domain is DGGITQSPKYLFRKEGQNVTLSCEQNLNHDAMYWYRQDPGQGLRLIYYSQIVNDFQKGDIAEGYSVSREKKESFPLTVTSAQKNPTAFYLCASSWELKNSPLHFGNGTRLTVT.

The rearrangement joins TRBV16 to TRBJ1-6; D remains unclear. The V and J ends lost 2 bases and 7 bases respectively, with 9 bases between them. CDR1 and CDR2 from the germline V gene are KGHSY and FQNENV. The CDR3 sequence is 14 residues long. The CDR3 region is CASSQPQMNSPLHF. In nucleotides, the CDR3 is TGTGCCAGCAGCCAACCTCAGATGAATTCACCCCTCCACTTT.

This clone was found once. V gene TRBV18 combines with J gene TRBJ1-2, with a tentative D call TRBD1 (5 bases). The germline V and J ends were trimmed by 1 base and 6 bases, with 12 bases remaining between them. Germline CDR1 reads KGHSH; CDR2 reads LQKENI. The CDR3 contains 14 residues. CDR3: CASSPQRDSDGYTF. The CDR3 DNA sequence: TGTGCCAGCTCACCACAGAGAGACAGTGATGGCTACACCTTC.

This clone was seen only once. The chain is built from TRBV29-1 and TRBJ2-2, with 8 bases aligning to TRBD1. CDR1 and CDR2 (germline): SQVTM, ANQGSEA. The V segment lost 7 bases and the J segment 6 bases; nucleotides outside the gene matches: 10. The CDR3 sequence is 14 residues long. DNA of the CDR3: TGCAGCGGGAGCGGACAGGGCGGCGCCGGGGAGCTGTTTTTT. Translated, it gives CSGSGQGGAGELFF.

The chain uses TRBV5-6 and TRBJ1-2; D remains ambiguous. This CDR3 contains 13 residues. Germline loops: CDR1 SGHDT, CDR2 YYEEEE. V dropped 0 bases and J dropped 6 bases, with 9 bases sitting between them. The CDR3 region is CASSLAWRDGYTF. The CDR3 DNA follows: TGTGCCAGCAGCTTGGCTTGGAGGGATGGCTACACCTTC.

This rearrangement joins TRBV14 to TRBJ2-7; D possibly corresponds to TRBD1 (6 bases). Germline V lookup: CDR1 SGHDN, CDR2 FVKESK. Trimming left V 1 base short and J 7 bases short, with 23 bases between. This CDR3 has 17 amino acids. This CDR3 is CASSQVPASQGWREQYF. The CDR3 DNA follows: TGTGCCAGCAGCCAAGTTCCGGCCAGCCAGGGGTGGAGAGAGCAGTACTTC.

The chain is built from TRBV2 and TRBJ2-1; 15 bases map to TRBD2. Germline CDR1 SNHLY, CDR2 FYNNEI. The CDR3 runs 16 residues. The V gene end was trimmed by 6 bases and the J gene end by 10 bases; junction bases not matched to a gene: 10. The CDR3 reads CASRWTSGGAGDEQFF. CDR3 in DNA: TGTGCCAGCAGGTGGACTAGCGGGGGGGCGGGAGACGAGCAGTTCTTC.

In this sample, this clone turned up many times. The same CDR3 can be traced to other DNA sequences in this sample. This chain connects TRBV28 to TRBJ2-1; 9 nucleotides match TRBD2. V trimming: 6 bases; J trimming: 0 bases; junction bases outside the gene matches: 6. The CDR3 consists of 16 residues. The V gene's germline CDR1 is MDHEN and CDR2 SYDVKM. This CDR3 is CASSPRGGSSYNEQFF. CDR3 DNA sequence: TGTGCCAGCAGCCCGCGGGGGGGTAGCTCCTACAATGAGCAGTTCTTC.

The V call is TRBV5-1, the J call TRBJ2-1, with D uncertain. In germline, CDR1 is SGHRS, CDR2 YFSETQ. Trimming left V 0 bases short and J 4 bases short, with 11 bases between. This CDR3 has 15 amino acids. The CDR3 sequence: CASSLDSFEYNEQFF. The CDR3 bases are TGCGCCAGCAGCTTGGACAGTTTCGAGTACAATGAGCAGTTCTTC.

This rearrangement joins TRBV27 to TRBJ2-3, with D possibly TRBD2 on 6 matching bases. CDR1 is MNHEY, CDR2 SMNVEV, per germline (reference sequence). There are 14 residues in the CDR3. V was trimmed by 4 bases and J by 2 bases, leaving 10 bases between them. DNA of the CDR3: TGTGCCAGCAGTTGGCGGGACTTCACAGATACGCAGTATTTT. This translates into CASSWRDFTDTQYF.

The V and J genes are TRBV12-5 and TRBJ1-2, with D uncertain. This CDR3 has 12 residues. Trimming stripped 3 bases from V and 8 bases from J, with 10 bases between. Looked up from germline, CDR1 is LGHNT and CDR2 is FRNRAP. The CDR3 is CASGFVREGYTF. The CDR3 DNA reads TGTGCTAGTGGTTTTGTAAGAGAGGGCTACACCTTC.

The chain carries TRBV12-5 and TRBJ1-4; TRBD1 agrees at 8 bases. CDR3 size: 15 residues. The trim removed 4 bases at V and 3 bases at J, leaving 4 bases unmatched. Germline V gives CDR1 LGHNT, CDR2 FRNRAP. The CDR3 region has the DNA TGTGCTAGTGGTTGGCGACAGGGGCCTAATGAAAAACTGTTTTTT. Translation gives CASGWRQGPNEKLFF. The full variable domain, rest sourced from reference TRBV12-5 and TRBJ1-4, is DARVTQTPRHKVTEMGQEVTMRCQPILGHNTVFWYRQTMMQGLELLAYFRNRAPLDDSGMPKDRFSAEMPDATLATLKIQPSEPRDSAVYFCASGWRQGPNEKLFFGSGTQLSVL.

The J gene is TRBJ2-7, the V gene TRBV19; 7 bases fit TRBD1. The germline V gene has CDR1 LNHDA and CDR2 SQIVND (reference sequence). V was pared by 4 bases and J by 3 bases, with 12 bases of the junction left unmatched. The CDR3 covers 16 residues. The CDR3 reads CASSSMIGTAFYEQYF. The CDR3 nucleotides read TGTGCCAGTAGTAGTATGATTGGGACAGCTTTCTACGAGCAGTACTTC. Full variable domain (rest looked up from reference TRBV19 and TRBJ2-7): DGGITQSPKYLFRKEGQNVTLSCEQNLNHDAMYWYRQDPGQGLRLIYYSQIVNDFQKGDIAEGYSVSREKKESFPLTVTSAQKNPTAFYLCASSSMIGTAFYEQYFGPGTRLTVT.

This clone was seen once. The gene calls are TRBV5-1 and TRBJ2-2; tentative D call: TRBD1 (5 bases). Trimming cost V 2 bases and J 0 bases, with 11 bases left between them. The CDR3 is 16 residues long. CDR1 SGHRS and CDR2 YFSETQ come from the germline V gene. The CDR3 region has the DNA TGCGCCAGCAGCTTAAGGGGCGGATCGAACACCGGGGAGCTGTTTTTT. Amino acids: CASSLRGGSNTGELFF.

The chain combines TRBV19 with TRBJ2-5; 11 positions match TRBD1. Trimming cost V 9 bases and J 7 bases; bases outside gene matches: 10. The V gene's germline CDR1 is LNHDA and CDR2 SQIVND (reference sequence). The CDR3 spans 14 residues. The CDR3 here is CASAPGQGVATQYF. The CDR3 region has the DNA TGTGCCAGCGCCCCGGGACAGGGGGTTGCGACCCAGTACTTC.

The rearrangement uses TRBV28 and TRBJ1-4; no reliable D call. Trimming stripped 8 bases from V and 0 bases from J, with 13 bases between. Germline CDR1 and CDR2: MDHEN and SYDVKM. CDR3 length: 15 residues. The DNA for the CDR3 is TGTGCCAGCGGAAAGGCTCGGGCAACTAATGAAAAACTGTTTTTT. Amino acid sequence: CASGKARATNEKLFF.

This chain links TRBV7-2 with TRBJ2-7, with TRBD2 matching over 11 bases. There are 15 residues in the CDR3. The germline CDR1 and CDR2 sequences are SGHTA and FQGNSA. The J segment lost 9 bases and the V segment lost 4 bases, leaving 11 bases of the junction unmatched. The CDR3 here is CASSSTGTSGFGQYF. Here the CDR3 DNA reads TGTGCCAGCAGCTCGACCGGGACTAGCGGCTTCGGGCAGTACTTC.

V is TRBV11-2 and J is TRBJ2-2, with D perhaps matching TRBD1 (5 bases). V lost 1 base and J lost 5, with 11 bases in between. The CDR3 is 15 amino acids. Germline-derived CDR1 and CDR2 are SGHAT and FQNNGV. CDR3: CASSLVGLATGELFF. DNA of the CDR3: TGTGCCAGCAGCTTAGTGGGGCTCGCAACCGGGGAGCTGTTTTTT.

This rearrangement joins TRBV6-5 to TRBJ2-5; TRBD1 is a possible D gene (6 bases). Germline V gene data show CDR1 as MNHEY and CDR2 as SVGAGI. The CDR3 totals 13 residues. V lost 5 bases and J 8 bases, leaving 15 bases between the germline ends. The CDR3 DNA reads TGTGCCAGCAGTAAGGGGGTGGCGGGTACCCAGTACTTC. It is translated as CASSKGVAGTQYF.

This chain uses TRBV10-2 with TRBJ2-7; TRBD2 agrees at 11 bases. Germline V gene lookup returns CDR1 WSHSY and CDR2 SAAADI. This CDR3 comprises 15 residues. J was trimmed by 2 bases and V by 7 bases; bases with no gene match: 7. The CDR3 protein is CASKPLAGGTYEQYF. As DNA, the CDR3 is TGCGCCAGCAAACCGCTAGCGGGGGGAACCTACGAGCAGTACTTC.

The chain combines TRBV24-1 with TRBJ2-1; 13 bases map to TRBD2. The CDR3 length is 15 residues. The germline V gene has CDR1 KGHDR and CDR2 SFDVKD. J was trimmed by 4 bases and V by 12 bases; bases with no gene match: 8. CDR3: CAVAAGLAGYNEQFF. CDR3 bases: TGTGCCGTCGCCGCGGGACTAGCGGGATACAATGAGCAGTTCTTC.

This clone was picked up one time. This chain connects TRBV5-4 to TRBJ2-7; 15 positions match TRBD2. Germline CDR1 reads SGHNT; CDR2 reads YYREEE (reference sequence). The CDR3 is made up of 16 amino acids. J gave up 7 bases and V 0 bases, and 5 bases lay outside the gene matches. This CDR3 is CASSLGGLAGGREQYF. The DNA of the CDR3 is TGTGCCAGCAGCTTGGGGGGACTAGCGGGAGGTAGGGAGCAGTACTTC.

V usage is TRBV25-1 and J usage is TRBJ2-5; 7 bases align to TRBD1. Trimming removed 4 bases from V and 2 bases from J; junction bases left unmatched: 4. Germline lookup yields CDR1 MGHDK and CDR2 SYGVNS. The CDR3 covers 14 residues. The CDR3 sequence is CASSGQGWQETQYF. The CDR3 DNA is TGTGCCAGCAGTGGACAGGGTTGGCAAGAGACCCAGTACTTC.

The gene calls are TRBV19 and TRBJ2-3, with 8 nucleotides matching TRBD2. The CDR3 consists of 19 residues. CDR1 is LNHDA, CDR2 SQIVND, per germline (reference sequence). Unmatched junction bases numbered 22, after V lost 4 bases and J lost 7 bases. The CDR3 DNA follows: TGTGCCAGTAGTACCGGGGAAAGCGGGGGCCTGGAGGGGGTGAATACGCAGTATTTT. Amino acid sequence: CASSTGESGGLEGVNTQYF.

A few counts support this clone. CDR3 sequence (DNA): TGTGCCAGCAGCTTGGGGGGATTGTACAATGAGCAGTTCTTC. Protein: CASSLGGLYNEQFF. The J gene is TRBJ2-1, the V gene TRBV7-6; TRBD2 might be the D (6 bases). The CDR3 is made up of 14 amino acids. Germline values: CDR1 SGHVS, CDR2 FNYEAQ. Trimming removed 3 bases from V and 4 bases from J, with 10 bases in between.

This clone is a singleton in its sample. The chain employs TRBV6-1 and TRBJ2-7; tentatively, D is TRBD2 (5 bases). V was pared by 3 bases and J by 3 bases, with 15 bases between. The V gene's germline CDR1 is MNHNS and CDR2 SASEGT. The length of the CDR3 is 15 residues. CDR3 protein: CASSDIRAGGYEQYF. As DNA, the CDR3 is TGTGCCAGCAGTGATATAAGGGCAGGAGGCTACGAGCAGTACTTC.

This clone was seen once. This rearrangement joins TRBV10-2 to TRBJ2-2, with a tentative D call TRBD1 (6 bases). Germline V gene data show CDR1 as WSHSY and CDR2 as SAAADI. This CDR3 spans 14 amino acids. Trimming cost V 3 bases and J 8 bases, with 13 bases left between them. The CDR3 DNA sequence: TGCGCCAGCAGTGACCTAACAGGGCCTGGGGAGCTGTTTTTT. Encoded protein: CASSDLTGPGELFF.

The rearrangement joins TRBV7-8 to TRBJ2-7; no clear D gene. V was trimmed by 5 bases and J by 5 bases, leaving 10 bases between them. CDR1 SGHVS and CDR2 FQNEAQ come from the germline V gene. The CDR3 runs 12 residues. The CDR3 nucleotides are TGTGCCAGCAGCCCAGTTCACCACGAGCAGTACTTC. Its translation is CASSPVHHEQYF.

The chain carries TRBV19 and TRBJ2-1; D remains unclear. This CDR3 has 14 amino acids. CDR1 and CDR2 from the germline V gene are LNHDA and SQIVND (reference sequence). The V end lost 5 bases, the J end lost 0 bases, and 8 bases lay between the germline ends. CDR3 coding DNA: TGTGCCAGTAGTTTATTGAGCTCCTACAATGAGCAGTTCTTC. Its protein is CASSLLSSYNEQFF.

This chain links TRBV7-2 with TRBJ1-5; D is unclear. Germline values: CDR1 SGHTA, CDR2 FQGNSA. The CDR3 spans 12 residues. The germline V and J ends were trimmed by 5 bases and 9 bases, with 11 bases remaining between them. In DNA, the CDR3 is TGTGCCAGCAGCACCGGCTCGGGGCCCCAGCATTTT. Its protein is CASSTGSGPQHF.